The 17 T cell receptor beta chains given below trace back to one sample, sequenced in a study of T cells in Graves' hyperthyroidism and ophthalmopathy. Amplified regions were TCR beta CDR3 sequences from RNA transcripts. With the HTBI primer set, the TCR CDR3 went through a first round of RT-PCR. One entry per CDR3 protein, called by TCRdb with MiXCR from the multiplex PCR reads. This table has about 570,000 distinct CDR3 sequences, 40% to 55% appearing once. The sequencing input was peripheral blood or thyroid tissue (not recorded which). The receptors were sampled from an adult woman with Graves' disease, either hyperthyroidism or ophthalmopathy (not recorded which).

The rearrangement joins TRBV27 to TRBJ1-5; 10 bases fit TRBD1. The junction had 9 bases not matched to a gene; V was cut back by 4 bases and J by 9 bases. CDR3 size: 15 residues. From germline, CDR1 is MNHEY and CDR2 SMNVEV (reference sequence). Here the CDR3 reads CASSSRDRGLPPQHF. CDR3 DNA sequence: TGTGCCAGCAGTTCACGGGACAGGGGTTTGCCGCCCCAGCATTTT.

J is TRBJ1-5 and V is TRBV20-1; TRBD1 agrees at 9 bases. CDR1 and CDR2 from the germline V gene are DFQATT and SNEGSKA (reference sequence). Trimming cost V 1 base and J 6 bases; bases outside gene matches: 7. The CDR3 totals 15 residues. This CDR3 is CSARVGQGIGQPQHF. CDR3 bases: TGCAGTGCTAGAGTTGGACAGGGGATCGGTCAGCCCCAGCATTTT.

This clonotype was counted a few times. A single base separates this from a much larger clone, so it may be a read error. J is TRBJ2-7 and V is TRBV5-5, with a possible D match to TRBD2 (6 bases). Germline V gene lookup returns CDR1 SGHKS and CDR2 YYEKEE (reference sequence). The CDR3 is 14 amino acids. CDR3 amino acids: CASSLWDSAYGQYF. DNA for the CDR3: TGTGCCAGCAGCTTATGGGACTCAGCCTACGGGCAGTACTTC.

This chain uses TRBV15 with TRBJ2-5; unclear D gene. V lost 0 bases and J 9 bases, leaving 5 bases between the germline ends. CDR3 length: 11 amino acids. From germline, CDR1 is LNHNV and CDR2 YYDKDF (reference sequence). The CDR3 is CATSRDESQYF. DNA of the CDR3: TGTGCCACCAGCAGAGATGAATCCCAGTACTTC.

The genes are TRBV7-6 and TRBJ2-2, with no clear D. V gave up 5 bases and J gave up 6 bases, with 10 bases separating them. Per germline, CDR1 SGHVS and CDR2 FNYEAQ. The CDR3 is 13 amino acids. The chain's CDR3 is CASSPVEAGELFF. DNA of the CDR3: TGTGCCAGCAGCCCAGTCGAGGCCGGGGAGCTGTTTTTT.

The rearrangement uses TRBV28 and TRBJ1-5, with 10 bases aligning to TRBD1. CDR3 length: 18 residues. The J segment lost 4 bases and the V segment lost 6 bases, leaving 15 bases of the junction unmatched. Germline V gene lookup returns CDR1 MDHEN and CDR2 SYDVKM. CDR3 sequence: CASRTYRDRGWGNQPQHF. CDR3 coding DNA: TGTGCCAGCAGGACTTACCGGGACAGGGGTTGGGGAAATCAGCCCCAGCATTTT.

The chain links TRBV5-1 to TRBJ2-5; a possible D gene is TRBD1 (6 bases). The CDR3 runs to 13 residues. Germline V CDR1 and CDR2: SGHRS, YFSETQ. Between the trimmed V and J ends, which lost 6 bases and 10 bases, there was a span of 19 bases. CDR3 sequence (DNA): TGCGCCAGCAACCTCGGGACAACGGTCGGCCAGTACTTC. Residues: CASNLGTTVGQYF.

This clonotype appeared a single time. This chain uses TRBV7-8 with TRBJ1-4, with D tentatively TRBD1 (5 bases). CDR1 and CDR2 (germline): SGHVS, FQNEAQ. The V gene lost 1 base and the J gene lost 3 bases, with 15 bases spanning the gap. The CDR3 consists of 17 residues. CDR3 nucleotides: TGTGCCAGCAGCTTAGGACAGACCTATTGGCCTAATGAAAAACTGTTTTTT. It translates to CASSLGQTYWPNEKLFF.

The chain employs TRBV12-3 or TRBV12-4 and TRBJ2-3, with D tentatively TRBD1 or TRBD2 (5 bases each). Trimming took off 4 bases at V and 8 bases at J, with 7 bases between the two ends. The CDR3 is made up of 11 amino acids. The CDR3 loop reads CASSWGSTQYF. The CDR3 DNA sequence: TGTGCCAGCAGTTGGGGGTCTACGCAGTATTTT.

The chain couples TRBV20-1 to TRBJ2-7; 12 bases are shared with TRBD2. In germline, CDR1 is DFQATT, CDR2 SNEGSKA (reference sequence). V shed 2 bases, J shed 7 bases, and the junction held 6 bases outside the gene matches. This CDR3 has 14 amino acids. CDR3 amino acids: CSARSLAGGEEQYF. The CDR3 region has the DNA TGCAGTGCTAGAAGTCTAGCGGGAGGGGAGGAGCAGTACTTC.

V is TRBV29-1 and J is TRBJ2-7, with TRBD2 identical over 12 bases. Trimming removed 3 bases from V and 2 bases from J; junction bases left unmatched: 5. CDR1 and CDR2 from the germline V gene are SQVTM and ANQGSEA. The CDR3 sequence is 15 residues long. The CDR3 is CSVDLAGGPTYEQYF. CDR3 sequence (DNA): TGCAGCGTTGATCTAGCGGGAGGGCCGACCTACGAGCAGTACTTC.

This clonotype was recorded many times. This chain joins TRBV5-1 and TRBJ2-2, with D maybe TRBD2 (6 bases). V was pared by 9 bases and J by 2 bases, with 11 bases between. This CDR3 has 13 residues. Germline CDR1 is SGHRS and CDR2 is YFSETQ. Written as DNA, the CDR3 is TGCGCCACCTCGGAGGGCAACACCGGGGAGCTGTTTTTT. Protein product: CATSEGNTGELFF.

This clonotype appeared many times. V usage is TRBV20-1 and J usage is TRBJ2-2, with a weak D call TRBD1 (5 bases). The V gene lost 5 bases and the J gene lost 0 bases, with 10 bases spanning the gap. CDR3 length equals 14 residues. The germline gives CDR1 DFQATT, CDR2 SNEGSKA (reference sequence). This CDR3 reads CSASGNSNTGELFF. CDR3 DNA sequence: TGCAGTGCTTCAGGGAATTCGAACACCGGGGAGCTGTTTTTT.

This chain connects TRBV7-2 to TRBJ2-5; D assignment may be TRBD1 or TRBD2 (5 bases each). Trimming took off 2 bases at V and 5 bases at J, with 12 bases between the two ends. Germline V lookup: CDR1 SGHTA, CDR2 FQGNSA. This CDR3 comprises 14 residues. The CDR3 DNA follows: TGTGCCAGCAGCTTAATGGGGGTGAGGGAGACCCAGTACTTC. Translation: CASSLMGVRETQYF.

The table lists this clonotype with a few counts. This chain connects TRBV4-1 to TRBJ1-3; D gene unclear. This CDR3 is built from 16 residues. Germline CDR1 reads MGHRA; CDR2 reads YSYEKL. Trimming left V 0 bases short and J 3 bases short, with 12 bases between. This chain's CDR3 is CASSQDPGLYGNTIYF. As DNA, the CDR3 is TGCGCCAGCAGCCAAGATCCGGGGTTGTATGGAAACACCATATATTTT.

This clonotype showed up many times. The chain combines TRBV6-1 with TRBJ2-7; 10 bases align to TRBD2. Unmatched junction bases numbered 7, after V lost 0 bases and J lost 5 bases. The CDR3 spans 16 residues. Germline CDR1 is MNHNS and CDR2 is SASEGT. The CDR3 reads CASSEAFSGRGDEQYF. The CDR3 bases are TGTGCCAGCAGTGAAGCTTTCAGCGGGAGGGGTGACGAGCAGTACTTC.

A few counts support this clonotype. The chain carries TRBV28 and TRBJ1-4, with unresolved D. Germline CDR1 and CDR2: MDHEN and SYDVKM. Deletions cut 1 base from V and 5 bases from J, with 8 bases between. The CDR3 runs 14 residues. The CDR3: CASSLLAENEKLFF. In nucleotides, the CDR3 is TGTGCCAGCAGTTTATTAGCTGAGAATGAAAAACTGTTTTTT.